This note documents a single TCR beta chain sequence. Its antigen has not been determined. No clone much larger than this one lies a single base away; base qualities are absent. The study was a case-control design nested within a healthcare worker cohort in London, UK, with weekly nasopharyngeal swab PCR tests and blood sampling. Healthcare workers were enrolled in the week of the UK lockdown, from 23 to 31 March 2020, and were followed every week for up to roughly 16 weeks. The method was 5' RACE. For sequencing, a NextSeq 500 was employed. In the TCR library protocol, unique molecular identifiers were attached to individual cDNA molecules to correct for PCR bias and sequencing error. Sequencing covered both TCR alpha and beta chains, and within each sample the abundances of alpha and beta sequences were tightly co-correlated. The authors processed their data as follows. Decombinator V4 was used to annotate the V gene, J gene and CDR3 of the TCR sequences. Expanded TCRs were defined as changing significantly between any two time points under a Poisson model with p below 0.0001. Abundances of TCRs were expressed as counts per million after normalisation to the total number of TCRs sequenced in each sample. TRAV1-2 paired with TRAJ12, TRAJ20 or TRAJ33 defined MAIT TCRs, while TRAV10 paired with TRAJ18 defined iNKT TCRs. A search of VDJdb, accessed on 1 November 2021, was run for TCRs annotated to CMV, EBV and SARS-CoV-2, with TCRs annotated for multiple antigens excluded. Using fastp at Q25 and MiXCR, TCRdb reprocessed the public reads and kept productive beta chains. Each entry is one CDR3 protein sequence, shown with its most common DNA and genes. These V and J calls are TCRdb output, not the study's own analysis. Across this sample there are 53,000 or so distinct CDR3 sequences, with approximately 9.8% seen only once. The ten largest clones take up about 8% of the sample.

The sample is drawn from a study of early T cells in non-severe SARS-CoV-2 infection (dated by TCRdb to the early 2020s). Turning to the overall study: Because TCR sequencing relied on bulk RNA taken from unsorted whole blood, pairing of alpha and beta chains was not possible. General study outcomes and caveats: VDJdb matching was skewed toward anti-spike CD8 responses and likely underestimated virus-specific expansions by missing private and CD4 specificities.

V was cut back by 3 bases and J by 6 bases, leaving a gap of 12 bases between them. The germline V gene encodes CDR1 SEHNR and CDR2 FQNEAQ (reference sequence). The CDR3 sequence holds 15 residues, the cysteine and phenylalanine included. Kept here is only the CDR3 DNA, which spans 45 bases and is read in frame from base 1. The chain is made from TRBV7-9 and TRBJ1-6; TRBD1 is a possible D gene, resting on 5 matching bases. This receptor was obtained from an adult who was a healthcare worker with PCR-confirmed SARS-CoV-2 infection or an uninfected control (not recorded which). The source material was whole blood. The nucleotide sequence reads TGTGCCAGCAGCTTGGAGACAGCGGCTAATTCACCCCTCCACTTT. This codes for CASSLETAANSPLHF.